This T cell receptor (beta chain) was found in a study of technical replicates of blood from a few donors. Method: immunoSEQ multiplex PCR; TCRdb's copy keeps in-frame clones and lacks some. The table has some 87,000 clones, approximately 96% seen once. The ends lost 4 bases at V and 4 bases at J; junction bases unmatched: 3. Per germline, CDR1 SGHAT and CDR2 FQNNGV. The CDR3 runs 13 residues. This receptor was identified in a human donor in good health. Sequencing input: T cells isolated from PBMCs. This sequence joins TRBV11-2 and TRBJ2-5, with TRBD2 matching over 7 bases. CDR3 coding DNA: TGTGCCAGCAGCTCCAGGGAGGGAGAGACCCAGTACTTC. It specifies CASSSREGETQYF.